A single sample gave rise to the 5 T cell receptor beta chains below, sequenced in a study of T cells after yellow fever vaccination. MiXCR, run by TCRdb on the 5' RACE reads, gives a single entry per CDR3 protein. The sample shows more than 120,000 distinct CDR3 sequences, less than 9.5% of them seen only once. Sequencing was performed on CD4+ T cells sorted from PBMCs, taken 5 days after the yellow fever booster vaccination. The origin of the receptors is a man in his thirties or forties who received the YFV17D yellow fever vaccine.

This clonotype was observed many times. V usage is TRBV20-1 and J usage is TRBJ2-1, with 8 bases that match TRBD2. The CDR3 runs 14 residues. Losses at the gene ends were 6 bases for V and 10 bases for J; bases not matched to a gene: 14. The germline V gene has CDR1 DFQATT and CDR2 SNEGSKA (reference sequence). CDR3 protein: CSAPQLLAGGEQFF. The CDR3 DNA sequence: TGCAGTGCCCCCCAACTCCTAGCGGGCGGCGAGCAGTTCTTC.

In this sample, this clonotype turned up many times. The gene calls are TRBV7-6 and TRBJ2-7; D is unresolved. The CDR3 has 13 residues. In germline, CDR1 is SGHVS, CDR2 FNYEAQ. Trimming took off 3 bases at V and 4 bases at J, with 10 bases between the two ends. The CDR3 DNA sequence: TGTGCCAGCAGCTTGAATCTCCTTTACGAGCAGTACTTC. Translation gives CASSLNLLYEQYF.

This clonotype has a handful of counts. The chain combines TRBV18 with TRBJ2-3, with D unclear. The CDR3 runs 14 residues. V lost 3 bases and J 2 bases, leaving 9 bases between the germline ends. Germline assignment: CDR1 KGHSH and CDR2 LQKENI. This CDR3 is CASSPAPPTDTQYF. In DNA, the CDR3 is TGTGCCAGCTCACCGGCCCCCCCCACAGATACGCAGTATTTT. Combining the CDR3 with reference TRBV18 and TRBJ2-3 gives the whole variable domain NAGVMQNPRHLVRRRGQEARLRCSPMKGHSHVYWYRQLPEEGLKFMVYLQKENIIDESGMPKERFSAEFPKEGPSILRIQQVVRGDSAAYFCASSPAPPTDTQYFGPGTRLTVL.

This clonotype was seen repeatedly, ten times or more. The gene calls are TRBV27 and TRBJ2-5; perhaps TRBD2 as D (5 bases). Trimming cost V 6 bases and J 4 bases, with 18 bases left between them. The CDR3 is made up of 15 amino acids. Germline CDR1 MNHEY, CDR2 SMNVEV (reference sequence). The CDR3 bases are TGTGCCAGCAGAAATCGGGCTATCGGAGGAGAGACCCAGTACTTC. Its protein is CASRNRAIGGETQYF.

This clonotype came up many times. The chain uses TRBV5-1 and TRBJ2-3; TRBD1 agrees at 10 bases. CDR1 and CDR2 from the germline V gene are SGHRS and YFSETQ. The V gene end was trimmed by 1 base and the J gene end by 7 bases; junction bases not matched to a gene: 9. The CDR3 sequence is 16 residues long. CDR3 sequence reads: CASSLLPTGGRNTQYF. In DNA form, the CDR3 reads TGCGCCAGCAGCTTGTTGCCGACAGGGGGCAGAAATACGCAGTATTTT.